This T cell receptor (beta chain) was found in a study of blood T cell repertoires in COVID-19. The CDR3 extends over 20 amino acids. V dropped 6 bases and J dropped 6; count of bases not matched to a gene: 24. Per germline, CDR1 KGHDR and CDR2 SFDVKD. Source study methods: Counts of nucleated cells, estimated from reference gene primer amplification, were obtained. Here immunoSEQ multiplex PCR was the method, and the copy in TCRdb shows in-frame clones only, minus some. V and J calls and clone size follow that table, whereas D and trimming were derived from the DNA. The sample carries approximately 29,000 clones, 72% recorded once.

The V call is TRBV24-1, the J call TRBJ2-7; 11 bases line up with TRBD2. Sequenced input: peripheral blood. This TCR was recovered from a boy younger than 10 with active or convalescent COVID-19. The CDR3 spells CATSPRPSTSGTTLGLEQYF. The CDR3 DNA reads TGTGCCACCAGTCCCCGTCCCTCGACTAGCGGGACCACCCTCGGGCTCGAGCAGTACTTC.